This T cell receptor (beta chain) was captured by sequencing in a study of blood T cell repertoires in COVID-19. Study overall: T cells, B-cell-depleted T cells, or PBMCs provided the cDNA or gDNA that served as material.

The CDR3 is 12 amino acids. Germline CDR1 is GTSNPN and CDR2 is SVGIG (reference sequence). V was clipped by 2 bases and J by 5 bases, with 6 bases between them. On this clone: Additional DNA sequences in this sample encode the identical CDR3.

Authors' processing steps: Researchers report that nucleated cell counts were estimated from reference gene primer amplification. Profiling relied on immunoSEQ multiplex PCR, and the TCRdb table lists in-frame clones only, not all of them. V, J and clone size are those of that table, while D and trimming were read from the DNA. The sample holds some 500,000 clones, about 89% seen once. Material: peripheral blood. The chain links TRBV30 to TRBJ2-2, with a weak D call TRBD1 (6 bases). The TCR comes from a woman in her fifties or sixties with COVID-19, enrolled during active disease. The CDR3 reads CAWSTGTGELFF. For the CDR3, the DNA is TGTGCCTGGAGTACAGGGACCGGGGAGCTGTTTTTT.